The clone carrying this TCR beta chain has a count of ten or more. Its antigen is currently unknown. TCRdb independently ran MiXCR on the PCR reads; one entry per CDR3 protein. Of 600,000 to 650,000 distinct CDR3 sequences listed, 15% to 20% are singletons. This specimen comes from a study of molecular identifiers for immune sequencing clone quantification. The study, taken as a whole, reports: Whereas clones above 20 RNA copies held under 1% of naive-cell molecules, they held over 97% of effector molecules. Barcodes shared by identical TCR molecules could lead to underestimated sizes of highly expanded clones.

Germline CDR1 reads LGHNA; CDR2 reads YSLEER. V lost 0 bases to trimming and J lost 0 bases, with 2 bases between them. The CDR3 has 13 amino acids. The sample was naive CD8+ T cells from blood, with Jurkat cell RNA spiked in. Specified subset: FACS-sorted CD8+CD4-CCR7+CD45RA+ naive T cells. The chain has TRBV4-3 and TRBJ1-1; D not certain. The TCR comes from a human donor in good health. Some libraries in this study had Jurkat cell RNA spiked in. The CDR3 loop reads CASSQEVNTEAFF. In DNA, the CDR3 is TGCGCCAGCAGCCAAGAAGTGAACACTGAAGCTTTCTTT.